The clone carrying this TCR beta chain has ten or more counts. Its cognate antigen is unknown. This sample is part of a study of T cells in Graves' hyperthyroidism and ophthalmopathy. The diagnostic basis comprised clinical symptoms, serum thyroxine and TRAb, thyroid ultrasound and orbital computed tomography. This sample holds PBMCs from about 9.3 ml fresh peripheral blood. Deletions cut 5 bases from V and 7 bases from J, with 17 bases between. The CDR3 consists of 14 residues. CDR1 and CDR2 from the germline V gene are SNHLY and FYNNEI. From RNA transcripts, TCR beta CDR3 regions were amplified. During a first-round RT-PCR of the TCR CDR3, the HTBI primer set was used. TCRdb analysed the multiplex PCR reads with MiXCR anew, one entry per CDR3 protein. Among some 770,000 distinct CDR3 sequences listed, roughly 17% were seen once. Study-wide results and caveats: Blood also showed most of the thyroid clonotypes that were expanded above 0.001. In simple terms, a model built on 13 V-J features told ophthalmopathy apart from stable hyperthyroidism.

The specimen was blood. The chain uses TRBV2 and TRBJ1-2; possibly TRBD1 for D (6 bases). The clonotype originates from a man aged 18 to 30 with Graves' hyperthyroidism. The CDR3 sequence is CASSSRAQGTGYTF. CDR3 nucleotide sequence: TGTGCCAGCAGTTCTCGGGCCCAGGGGACTGGCTACACCTTC.